This TCR beta chain is drawn from a study of spatial heterogeneity in lung cancer. The overall study: The average appearance count of each unique TCR and UMI combination in raw reads was more than 9.5.

Notes on this clonotype: The antigen remains unidentified.

Study-level results: Expanded alpha and beta TCR counts within tumors tracked tumor mutation counts.

This CDR3 spans 13 amino acids. The trim removed 7 bases at V and 1 base at J, leaving 3 bases unmatched. Per the germline V gene, CDR1 is MDHEN and CDR2 is SYDVKM. TCRdb fed the 5' RACE reads into MiXCR, producing one record per CDR3 protein. The sample contains about 27,000 distinct CDR3 sequences, roughly 6.9% of which appear only once. Specified time point: sample taken at primary tumor resection. Sample: lung tumor tissue, taken at surgery. The sequence was obtained from a male donor with early-stage non-small cell lung cancer. V usage is TRBV28 and J usage is TRBJ2-5; TRBD1 matches at 7 bases. In nucleotides, the CDR3 is TGTGCCAGCAATGACAGGGCCCAAGAGACCCAGTACTTC. Translating it yields CASNDRAQETQYF. Supplemented by reference TRBV28 and TRBJ2-5, the full variable domain reads DVKVTQSSRYLVKRTGEKVFLECVQDMDHENMFWYRQDPGLGLRLIYFSYDVKMKEKGDIPEGYSVSREKKERFSLILESASTNQTSMYLCASNDRAQETQYFGPGTRLLVL.